What follows are 20 T cell receptor beta chains derived from one specimen sequenced in a study of blood T cell repertoires in COVID-19. Sequenced by immunoSEQ multiplex PCR; TCRdb stores in-frame clones only, minus some. This sample has tens of thousands of clones, with 65% to 90% found just once. Sequencing used peripheral blood. The receptors originated from a woman at least 80 years old with acute or convalescent COVID-19.

The chain carries TRBV5-1 and TRBJ2-5, with TRBD2 matching 8 bases. The CDR3 loop spans 15 amino acids. The ends lost 0 bases at V and 3 bases at J; junction bases unmatched: 4. Per the germline V gene, CDR1 is SGHRS and CDR2 is YFSETQ. The CDR3 nucleotides read TGCGCCAGCAGCTTGGGCAGCGGGAGAGAAGAGACCCAGTACTTC. It is translated as CASSLGSGREETQYF.

The CDR3 nucleotides are TGTGCCAGTAGTATAGAGGGACATTTCACAGATACGCAGTATTTT. This translates into CASSIEGHFTDTQYF. This chain links TRBV19 with TRBJ2-3; a possible D gene is TRBD1 (6 bases). Germline CDR1 and CDR2: LNHDA and SQIVND (reference sequence). This CDR3 is built from 15 residues. V lost 0 bases to trimming and J lost 2 bases, with 9 bases between them.

The V gene is TRBV4-1, the J gene TRBJ2-7; no clear D gene. Germline-derived CDR1 and CDR2 are MGHRA and YSYEKL. Trimming took off 0 bases at V and 2 bases at J, with 11 bases between the two ends. The CDR3 totals 15 residues. Here the CDR3 DNA reads TGCGCCAGCAGCCAAGATCGTACCCGGGCCTACGAGCAGTACTTC. This translates into CASSQDRTRAYEQYF.

This clone was counted once. The V gene is TRBV11-2, the J gene TRBJ1-1; TRBD1 is a possible D gene (5 bases). CDR3 size: 15 residues. V was trimmed by 5 bases and J by 4 bases, leaving 17 bases between them. Germline V gene data show CDR1 as SGHAT and CDR2 as FQNNGV. CDR3 DNA: TGTGCCAGCAGCCACGCCCCCCAGGGAATCACTGAAGCTTTCTTT. Translating it yields CASSHAPQGITEAFF. Using reference TRBV11-2 and TRBJ1-1 for the parts outside the CDR3, the full variable domain is EAGVAQSPRYKIIEKRQSVAFWCNPISGHATLYWYQQILGQGPKLLIQFQNNGVVDDSQLPKDRFSAERLKGVDSTLKIQPAKLEDSAVYLCASSHAPQGITEAFFGQGTRLTVV.

In this sample, this clone turned up a few times. The rearrangement uses TRBV6-5 and TRBJ2-1; TRBD2 might be the D (5 bases). This CDR3 contains 14 residues. The germline V and J ends were trimmed by 6 bases and 3 bases, with 12 bases remaining between them. From germline, CDR1 is MNHEY and CDR2 SVGAGI. CDR3 sequence reads: CASRTEENYNEQFF. The CDR3 DNA follows: TGTGCCAGCAGAACGGAGGAAAACTACAATGAGCAGTTCTTC.

The V and J genes are TRBV29-1 and TRBJ2-5; TRBD2 matches 13 bases. This CDR3 is built from 14 residues. Trimming at V came to 6 bases and at J to 3 bases, leaving 4 bases not matched to a gene. The germline V gene has CDR1 SQVTM and CDR2 ANQGSEA. CDR3 DNA sequence: TGCAGCGTGCGCGGACTAGCGGGAGAAGAGACCCAGTACTTC. Residues: CSVRGLAGEETQYF.

This chain joins TRBV4-1 and TRBJ1-5; D ambiguous. Between the trimmed V and J ends, which lost 0 bases and 7 bases, there was a span of 16 bases. The CDR3 has 16 residues. Germline CDR1 and CDR2: MGHRA and YSYEKL. The CDR3 DNA reads as TGCGCCAGCAGCCAAGAATGGGTACAGATTCGACAGCCCCAGCATTTT. It is translated as CASSQEWVQIRQPQHF.

The V call is TRBV18, the J call TRBJ1-1, with 7 bases matching TRBD1. The CDR3 loop spans 17 amino acids. Germline CDR1 KGHSH, CDR2 LQKENI. Unmatched junction bases numbered 10, after V lost 3 bases and J lost 0 bases. The CDR3, as DNA: TGTGCCAGCTCACCCTCCTTAGGGACAGTAATGAACACTGAAGCTTTCTTT. Translation gives CASSPSLGTVMNTEAFF.

V gene TRBV12-3 or TRBV12-4 combines with J gene TRBJ2-4; unclear D gene. V dropped 2 bases and J dropped 6 bases, with 5 bases sitting between them. This CDR3 is built from 12 residues. CDR3 region: CASSLSGNIQYF. The CDR3, as DNA: TGTGCCAGCAGTTTATCAGGAAACATTCAGTACTTC.

The rearrangement links TRBV5-4 to TRBJ1-6; the match to TRBD1 covers 8 bases. With 4 bases clipped from V and 0 bases from J, the junction kept 6 bases outside the gene matches. Germline loops: CDR1 SGHNT, CDR2 YYREEE (reference sequence). This CDR3 is 17 amino acids long. The CDR3 reads CASSPWTGSSYNSPLHF. For the CDR3, the DNA is TGTGCCAGCAGCCCATGGACAGGGAGCTCCTATAATTCACCCCTCCACTTT.

This clone appeared a single time. The V call is TRBV19, the J call TRBJ2-1; the D gene is possibly TRBD2 (5 bases). The ends were cut back, 3 bases at V and 9 bases at J, with 24 bases in the middle. This CDR3 contains 17 residues. Germline V gene data show CDR1 as LNHDA and CDR2 as SQIVND (reference sequence). CDR3 sequence: CASSIAFGLPNNREQFF. Written as DNA, the CDR3 is TGTGCCAGTAGTATCGCGTTTGGACTGCCCAATAACCGTGAGCAGTTCTTC.

The chain combines TRBV5-6 with TRBJ1-1; TRBD1 is a possible D gene (5 bases). Germline loops: CDR1 SGHDT, CDR2 YYEEEE. Trimming pared 5 bases from V and 0 bases from J, leaving 11 bases between. The CDR3 has 14 residues. The CDR3 loop is CASRKEQVNTEAFF. DNA of the CDR3: TGTGCCAGCAGAAAGGAACAGGTGAACACTGAAGCTTTCTTT.

The CDR3 bases are TGTGCCAGCAGCTTATTGGGTACGGGTGGGTCCGGAAACACCATATATTTT. The encoded protein is CASSLLGTGGSGNTIYF. The chain couples TRBV11-2 to TRBJ1-3; D not resolved. The germline gives CDR1 SGHAT, CDR2 FQNNGV. Trimming shortened V by 2 bases and J by 4 bases, and 18 bases separated the two germline ends. CDR3 length equals 17 residues.

In regard to this clone: Germline and junction disagree at one end, which may indicate a read error. The V call is TRBV7-9, the J call TRBJ2-1; D might be TRBD1 (6 bases). Germline lookup yields CDR1 SEHNR and CDR2 FQNEAQ (reference sequence). This CDR3 spans 12 amino acids. The CDR3 DNA sequence: TGTGCCAGCAGTCTAACCGGGACACGCGGTGTCTTC. Its translation: CASSLTGTRGVF.

V usage is TRBV7-9 and J usage is TRBJ1-1; D uncertain. V gave up 1 base and J gave up 1 base, with 7 bases separating them. This CDR3 contains 14 residues. Per the germline V gene, CDR1 is SEHNR and CDR2 is FQNEAQ (reference sequence). CDR3 nucleotide sequence: TGTGCCAGCAGCTTAGTTACGGGGAACACTGAAGCTTTCTTT. Its translation: CASSLVTGNTEAFF.

V is TRBV10-3 and J is TRBJ1-4; 11 bases are a match to TRBD1. With 4 bases clipped from V and 8 bases from J, the junction kept 3 bases outside the gene matches. The CDR3 contains 14 residues. CDR1 is ENHRY, CDR2 SYGVKD, per germline. The CDR3 nucleotides read TGTGCCATCAGTGGGGGGACAGGGGGAGAAAAACTGTTTTTT. Protein: CAISGGTGGEKLFF.

The genes are TRBV7-2 and TRBJ2-2, with D tentatively TRBD1 (5 bases). This CDR3 comprises 15 residues. Trimming cost V 6 bases and J 4 bases, with 15 bases left between them. Per the germline V gene, CDR1 is SGHTA and CDR2 is FQGNSA. CDR3 sequence reads: CASRPVSGSTGELFF. The CDR3 coding sequence is TGTGCCAGCAGGCCCGTCTCAGGGTCCACCGGGGAGCTGTTTTTT.

The chain links TRBV7-9 to TRBJ2-4; 7 bases match TRBD1. J was trimmed by 1 base and V by 1 base; bases with no gene match: 7. The CDR3 has 17 residues. Germline assignment: CDR1 SEHNR and CDR2 FQNEAQ (reference sequence). Here the CDR3 reads CASSLGGKQGAKNIQYF. CDR3 DNA sequence: TGTGCCAGCAGCTTAGGAGGGAAACAGGGGGCCAAAAACATTCAGTACTTC.

The chain carries TRBV19 and TRBJ2-5; 8 bases match TRBD1. Losses at the gene ends were 6 bases for V and 4 bases for J; bases not matched to a gene: 7. Germline values: CDR1 LNHDA, CDR2 SQIVND (reference sequence). There are 14 residues in the CDR3. The CDR3 bases are TGTGCCAGTAGCCCCAGGGGGCGCGGAGAGACCCAGTACTTC. It translates to CASSPRGRGETQYF.

This chain uses TRBV5-5 with TRBJ1-4; D ambiguous. CDR1 SGHKS and CDR2 YYEKEE come from the germline V gene (reference sequence). The CDR3 sequence is 15 residues long. The ends were cut back, 1 base at V and 6 bases at J, with 13 bases in the middle. This CDR3 is CASSLQAQIYEKLFF. The CDR3 region has the DNA TGTGCCAGCAGCTTGCAGGCCCAGATTTATGAAAAACTGTTTTTT.